These 10 T cell receptor beta chains originate from one sample sequenced in a study of CD8 T cells in ankylosing spondylitis. Study-wide points: Characteristic, it appeared, of ankylosing spondylitis blood was a TCR beta motif of about eight highly homologous variants.

TCRdb re-derived calls from the 5' RACE reads in MiXCR, one entry per CDR3 protein. This repertoire shows some 800,000 distinct CDR3 sequences, about 11% found once; its top ten account for approximately 0.5%. Antigen specificity for these receptors is unknown. The sample was blood, either unsorted or a sorted T cell fraction (not recorded which). The receptors stem from a male donor with ankylosing spondylitis.

The chain has TRBV20-1 and TRBJ2-5; D remains ambiguous. Trimming pared 5 bases from V and 1 base from J, leaving 20 bases between. In germline, CDR1 is DFQATT, CDR2 SNEGSKA (reference sequence). CDR3 length: 16 residues. The CDR3 DNA is TGCAGTGCTGCCAGAGGTGGGTCCAACACCCAAGAGACCCAGTACTTC. This codes for CSAARGGSNTQETQYF.

This rearrangement joins TRBV11-2 to TRBJ2-2, with D perhaps TRBD2 (6 bases). With 4 bases removed from V and 4 bases from J, the gap between germline ends came to 7 bases. Germline values: CDR1 SGHAT, CDR2 FQNNGV. The CDR3 is 13 amino acids. The CDR3 nucleotides read TGTGCCAGCAGCTGGACTACCACCGGGGAGCTGTTTTTT. This translates into CASSWTTTGELFF. The whole variable domain, remainder taken from reference TRBV11-2 and TRBJ2-2, is EAGVAQSPRYKIIEKRQSVAFWCNPISGHATLYWYQQILGQGPKLLIQFQNNGVVDDSQLPKDRFSAERLKGVDSTLKIQPAKLEDSAVYLCASSWTTTGELFFGEGSRLTVL.

This clonotype was counted only a few times. The rearrangement joins TRBV6-1 to TRBJ1-5, with a possible D match to TRBD1 (6 bases). V was pared by 3 bases and J by 0 bases, with 9 bases between. CDR1 MNHNS and CDR2 SASEGT come from the germline V gene. The CDR3 sequence is 15 residues long. The CDR3 coding sequence is TGTGCCAGCAGTGAGAACAGGGTTAGCAATCAGCCCCAGCATTTT. It codes for CASSENRVSNQPQHF.

This clonotype showed up just a few times. The chain recombines TRBV12-3 or TRBV12-4 with TRBJ1-5; perhaps TRBD1 as D (6 bases). The CDR3 is made up of 14 amino acids. V lost 5 bases to trimming and J lost 6 bases, with 14 bases between them. CDR3: CASSRTGSGQPQHF. The CDR3 DNA follows: TGTGCCAGCAGTCGTACAGGGTCTGGTCAGCCCCAGCATTTT.

This chain joins TRBV20-1 and TRBJ1-4; D may be TRBD1 (6 bases). CDR3 length: 11 residues. The germline CDR1 and CDR2 sequences are DFQATT and SNEGSKA (reference sequence). V was trimmed by 6 bases and J by 6 bases, leaving 8 bases between them. The CDR3 loop is CSARTDEKLFF. DNA of the CDR3: TGCAGTGCGCGGACAGATGAAAAACTGTTTTTT.

In its sample, this clonotype was seen many times. The chain couples TRBV20-1 to TRBJ2-3; D gene unclear. Trimming removed 4 bases from V and 0 bases from J, with 11 bases in between. Per germline, CDR1 DFQATT and CDR2 SNEGSKA (reference sequence). This CDR3 is 14 amino acids long. The CDR3 DNA follows: TGCAGTGCTATCGGCACCACTAGCACAGATACGCAGTATTTT. It yields the protein CSAIGTTSTDTQYF.

The chain combines TRBV11-2 with TRBJ2-5; D is unresolved. V lost 5 bases and J lost 5, with 12 bases in between. This CDR3 has 13 residues. Germline CDR1 is SGHAT and CDR2 is FQNNGV. The CDR3 DNA sequence: TGTGCCAGCAGCCCAGGCGGCTGGGAGACCCAGTACTTC. Translated: CASSPGGWETQYF.

The sample holds many counts of this clonotype. One junction end disagrees with the germline gene, perhaps due to a read error. The CDR3 DNA reads as TGCAGCGCTAGCGGGGGGGGTTACAATGAGCAGTTCTTC. Translation gives CSASGGGYNEQFF. This chain joins TRBV20-1 and TRBJ2-1; TRBD2 agrees at 12 bases. CDR3 length equals 13 residues. Germline-derived CDR1 and CDR2 are DFQATT and SNEGSKA (reference sequence).

This clonotype was counted between two and nine times. This sequence joins TRBV11-1 and TRBJ2-7, with 8 bases fitting TRBD2. The CDR3 has 16 residues. V shed 4 bases and J 6 bases; nucleotides not matched to a gene: 14. Germline V gives CDR1 SGHAT, CDR2 FQDESV (reference sequence). CDR3 residues: CASSSGAGVRRVEQYF. Here the CDR3 DNA reads TGTGCCAGCAGCTCCGGAGCGGGAGTTCGAAGGGTCGAGCAGTACTTC. Together with reference TRBV11-1 and TRBJ2-7, the CDR3 gives the full variable domain: EAEVAQSPRYKITEKSQAVAFWCDPISGHATLYWYRQILGQGPELLVQFQDESVVDDSQLPKDRFSAERLKGVDSTLKIQPAELGDSAMYLCASSSGAGVRRVEQYFGPGTRLTVT.

The chain links TRBV4-2 to TRBJ2-3; no firm D call. CDR3 size: 16 residues. V gave up 0 bases and J gave up 2 bases, with 12 bases separating them. CDR1 is LGHNA, CDR2 YNFKEQ, per germline. CDR3 sequence: CASSQEDARITDTQYF. In nucleotides, the CDR3 is TGTGCCAGCAGCCAAGAAGATGCGCGCATCACAGATACGCAGTATTTT.